These T cell receptor beta chains were read from a single sample in a study of blood T cell repertoires in COVID-19. Clones were sequenced by immunoSEQ multiplex PCR, and TCRdb holds only the in-frame ones, with some missing. The sample has under 200,000 clones, around nine tenths seen once. Sequencing used PBMCs or T cells enriched from blood (not recorded which). These receptors were taken from a woman between 18 and 29 years old who had recovered from COVID-19. CDR3s include the opening cysteine and the closing phenylalanine or tryptophan.

CDR3 | V
CASSPPPGQGFHTQYF | TRBV19
CASRPGGLRNQPQHF | TRBV19
CASNDREGTDTQYF | TRBV5-4
CASGLTLAGRTGELFF | TRBV12-5
CSVGELNSGNTIYF | TRBV29-1
CATSRAGPSYNEQFF | TRBV15
CASSLRFSNQPQHF | TRBV5-6
CASSLDVDRETYGYTF | TRBV5-1
CASSITSDRVKTGELFF | TRBV27
CASSWTSGSGYEQFF | TRBV7-2
CASRYGLSGDEKLFF | TRBV19
CAISPAGREQYF | TRBV10-3
CASTPRVSNQPQHF | TRBV6-2/TRBV6-3
CASSLLGWEGNTEAFF | TRBV27
CSVPRLAGLYNEQFF | TRBV29-1
CASSSSTRIHEQFF | TRBV11-3
CASSSKREVTGELFF | TRBV5-4
CASSSRSGTGLNEQFF | TRBV5-6
CASSQGLKSDTQYF | TRBV4-3
CAWSVDSQETQYF | TRBV30
CASSASGTSSPDEQFF | TRBV2
CASSSPDRGSPYEQYF | TRBV27
CASMDDGLAANEQFF | TRBV27
CASSSVLAGYEQYF | TRBV7-9
CAISAPRNPGESYGYTF | TRBV10-3
CASSLTGTSGYEQYF | TRBV5-1
CASSLFRTGVYGYTF | TRBV7-9
CASSVGGRALYNEQFF | TRBV9
CAWRPGTGPYEQYF | TRBV30
CASSIGLYNEQFF | TRBV6-5
CAWTGVRNSPLHF | TRBV30
CASSVSTGTEAFF | TRBV25-1
CAGLTGIYGYTF | TRBV2
CASTVGGKGYTF | TRBV28
CASSQPPEPLSSGSSYNEQFF | TRBV4-1
CASSLSGSSNQPQHF | TRBV7-8
CASSARLELMNTEAFF | TRBV21-1
CASSLTGMISYEQYF | TRBV28
CSVWGGEMGTEAFF | TRBV29-1
CASSQDPLGGSPLHF | TRBV4-1
CASSLSSGSMEEQFF | TRBV7-9
CASSPRTGGYTEAFF | TRBV11-2
CASGGVEQPQHF | TRBV10-2
CASAPPGGPLGF | TRBV28
CASSPGGLTGELFF | TRBV11-1
CASSLVGRRELTGELFF | TRBV7-9
CATSDGLYNEQFF | TRBV24-1
CASSQGVVLAFSYEQYF | TRBV4-3
CASSSTRRGNLEKLFF | TRBV7-2
CASSVEGVSYSPLHF | TRBV9
CASSLVSGSGYEQYF | TRBV7-9
CASSQGRLADSYEQYF | TRBV4-1
CASSYSGSYGYTF | TRBV6-5
CSVVRVQDTDTQYF | TRBV29-1
CASSPPRTTGLTFF | TRBV9
CASSIYSLTHGYTF | TRBV19
CASSLDRAGTEAFF | TRBV27
CASSSGTNQGYYGYTF | TRBV5-1
CASRRGLAGGPGDGELFF | TRBV6-6